This entry concerns a single TCR beta chain. Its antigen is as yet unknown. The data were produced by immunoSEQ multiplex PCR, yet TCRdb's version contains in-frame clones alone and is incomplete. The data show around 77,000 clones, with around 81% seen just once and roughly 8% held by the top ten. The J segment lost 2 bases and the V segment lost 6 bases, leaving 8 bases of the junction unmatched. Germline assignment: CDR1 SGHNT and CDR2 YENEEA. CDR3 length: 16 amino acids. Cryopreserved PBMCs supplied around 1.8 micrograms of genomic DNA for TCR beta libraries. These data come from a study of cytotoxic CD8 clonotypes in ibrutinib-treated CLL. Across the whole study: Sequenced samples delivered averages of 255,043 productive templates and more than 75,000 productive rearrangements. Study results and limitations: Exceeding age-matched healthy donors, baseline clonality also tracked the counts of circulating CD8+ T cells. The public clonotypes identified were infrequent and showed contraction or stability on treatment.

The rearrangement links TRBV11-3 to TRBJ1-1; TRBD1 matches at 11 bases. The input for sequencing was PBMCs, taken at disease progression, from a patient treated with ibrutinib. This clonotype was obtained from a human donor with chronic lymphocytic leukemia. In DNA, the CDR3 is TGTGCCAGCAGACGCGGGACAGGGGGACCTAACACTGAAGCTTTCTTT. As protein: CASRRGTGGPNTEAFF.